This T cell receptor (beta chain) was sequenced in a study of OX40 agonist ivuxolimab in advanced cancers. Whole-study context: Patients were dosed with the agonistic anti-OX40 (CD134) antibody ivuxolimab. Every 2 weeks, patients received ivuxolimab intravenously, dosed at 0.01 to 10 mg/kg.

General study results and limits: A proportion of nonresponders additionally exhibited low normalized T-cell clonal expansion.

Turning to this clone: The antigen remains unidentified.

Sequencing was performed with immunoSEQ multiplex PCR; in TCRdb, only in-frame clones are kept and a portion is missing. The data hold tens of thousands of clones, with almost 90% observed a single time. Blood samples were obtained at baseline, cycle 4 day 1, and cycle 7 day 1. The sequence was obtained from an adult with an advanced solid tumor such as melanoma, head and neck, liver or kidney cancer. The starting material was CD4+ or CD8+ T cells sorted from blood, obtained in a trial of the OX40 agonist ivuxolimab.

This CDR3 reads CSALGGGTGELFF. CDR3 bases: TGCAGCGCCCTCGGGGGAGGGACCGGGGAGCTGTTTTTT. The J gene is TRBJ2-2, the V gene TRBV29-1, with 7 bases fitting TRBD2. Germline CDR1 and CDR2: SQVTM and ANQGSEA. The CDR3 has 13 residues. Trimming at V came to 7 bases and at J to 5 bases, leaving 7 bases not matched to a gene.